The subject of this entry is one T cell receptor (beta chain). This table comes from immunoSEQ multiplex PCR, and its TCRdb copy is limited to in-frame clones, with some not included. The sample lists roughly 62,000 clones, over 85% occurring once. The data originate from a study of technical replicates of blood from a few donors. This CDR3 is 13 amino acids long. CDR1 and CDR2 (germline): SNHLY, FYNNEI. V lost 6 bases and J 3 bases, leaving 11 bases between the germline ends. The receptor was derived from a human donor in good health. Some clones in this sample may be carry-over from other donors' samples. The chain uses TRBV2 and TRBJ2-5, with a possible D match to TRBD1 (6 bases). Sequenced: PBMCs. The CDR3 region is CASRAGAEETQYF. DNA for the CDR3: TGTGCCAGCAGGGCAGGGGCGGAAGAGACCCAGTACTTC.